This passage covers 3 T cell receptor beta chains from one sample sequenced in a study of human T cells and chemical hapten exposure. TCRdb ran MiXCR on the RACE reads and lists one entry per CDR3 protein. The sample shows about 77,000 distinct CDR3 sequences, about 8.6% of them seen only once. Described time point: healthy volunteer bleed at 6 weeks. Someone pulled total RNA out of unfractionated whole blood. Sequenced: whole blood. The receptors stem from a female donor in good health. Some clones in this sample may be carry-over from other donors' samples.

The sample holds many counts of this clonotype. The chain couples TRBV6-2 or TRBV6-3 to TRBJ1-1; 8 bases are a match to TRBD1. J gave up 7 bases and V 7 bases, and 2 bases lay outside the gene matches. The CDR3 totals 11 residues. Germline loops: CDR1 MNHEY, CDR2 SVGEGT. CDR3 sequence reads: CASMDRVEAFF. CDR3 sequence (DNA): TGTGCCAGCATGGACAGGGTTGAAGCTTTCTTT.

This clonotype was seen many times. This sequence joins TRBV28 and TRBJ1-2, with TRBD1 as a possible D gene (5 bases). Germline lookup yields CDR1 MDHEN and CDR2 SYDVKM. The CDR3 consists of 9 residues. Trimming cost V 11 bases and J 7 bases, with 8 bases left between them. CDR3 loop: CAVGGGYTF. CDR3 nucleotides: TGTGCCGTCGGGGGTGGCTACACCTTC.

This clonotype was seen a few times. This chain joins TRBV28 and TRBJ2-3, with D possibly TRBD2 on 5 matching bases. Trimming removed 0 bases at V and 2 bases at J, with 30 bases between. Germline V CDR1 and CDR2: MDHEN, SYDVKM. The CDR3 spans 22 residues. In nucleotides, the CDR3 is TGTGCCAGCAGTTTATGGGGCATTCGAGGGTCTCACACCCACGAAAACACAGATACGCAGTATTTT. It yields the protein CASSLWGIRGSHTHENTDTQYF.